This T cell receptor (beta chain) was obtained from a study of OX40 agonist ivuxolimab in advanced cancers. At the level of the study: Every patient in dose escalation had hepatocellular carcinoma, melanoma, renal cell or head and neck cancer. Of mixed ages from about 20 to 80 and averaging 60 years, the group was approximately 80% male. Three patients got partial responses; one had hepatocellular carcinoma and two had cutaneous melanoma. Regarding the study as a whole: Low clonal expansion, among the lowest seen, marked partial responders at 0.1-3.0 mg/kg.

Sequenced by immunoSEQ multiplex PCR; TCRdb stores in-frame clones only, minus some. The sample includes about 85,000 clones, 65% to 90% of them seen just once. This CDR3 has 14 residues. Germline values: CDR1 SEHNR, CDR2 FQNEAQ (reference sequence). Losses at the gene ends were 5 bases for V and 3 bases for J; bases not matched to a gene: 2. This clone appeared a single time. Its antigen is as yet unknown. This specimen was CD4+ or CD8+ T cells sorted from blood, taken in a trial of the OX40 agonist ivuxolimab. The clonotype was recovered from an adult with an advanced solid tumor such as melanoma, head and neck, liver or kidney cancer. The gene calls are TRBV7-9 and TRBJ1-1; 11 bases fit TRBD1. CDR3 amino acids: CASSKGQGDTEAFF. The CDR3 DNA reads as TGTGCCAGCAGCAAGGGACAGGGGGACACTGAAGCTTTCTTT.